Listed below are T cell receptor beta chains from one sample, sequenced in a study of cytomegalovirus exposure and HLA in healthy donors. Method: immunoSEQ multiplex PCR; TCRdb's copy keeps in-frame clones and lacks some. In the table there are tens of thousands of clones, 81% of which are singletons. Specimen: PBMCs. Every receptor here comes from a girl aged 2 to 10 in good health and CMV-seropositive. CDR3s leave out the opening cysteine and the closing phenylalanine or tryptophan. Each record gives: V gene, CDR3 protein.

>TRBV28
ASSSLRDREFYEQY
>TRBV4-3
ASSQTRRAGLTGELF
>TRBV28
ASNTGSLNQPQH
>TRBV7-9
ASSVTSGENYEQY
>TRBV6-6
ASSYDVPGGGEQY
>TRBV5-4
ASSLPRQGRYNEQF
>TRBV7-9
ASSLAQQGSNEKLF
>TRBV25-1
ASSHPGNTDTQY
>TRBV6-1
ASLGTGFGNTIY
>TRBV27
ASSLQGAQNIQY
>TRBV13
ASSFGGAANRREQY
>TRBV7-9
ASSLTGNTIY
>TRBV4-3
ASSQTGTSGGDTQY
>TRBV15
ATSRRTDPYNEQF
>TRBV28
ASSSSGIGTDTQY
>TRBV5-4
ASSQNRGMNTEAF
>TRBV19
ASSIGASYY
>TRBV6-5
ASSYRYEQY
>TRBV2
ASRQDRGDGYT
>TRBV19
ASISEWDTQY
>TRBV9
ASSVDTSVEAF
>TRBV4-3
ASSQDRDTGELF
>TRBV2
ASSVDSFSNQPQH
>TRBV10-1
ASSPGTEVYEQY
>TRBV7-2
ASSFTGTSGYEQY
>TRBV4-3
ASSQDSNRDIAF
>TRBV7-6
ASSFQRGLTPYEQY
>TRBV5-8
ASSLSGGKADTQY
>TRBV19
ASSILSYSNQPQH
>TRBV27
ASSFVSRSYNEQF
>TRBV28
ASSFQGREGYGYT
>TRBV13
ASSFGGVSAETQY
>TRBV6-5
ASAEGASRNIQY
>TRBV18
ASSQSRGQTEAF
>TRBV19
ASSIDPREFYGYT
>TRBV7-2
ASSFGGSTDTQY
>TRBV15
ATSGTRTGGPEAF
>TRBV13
ASSLVRGGYEQY
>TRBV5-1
ASSLVGVRY
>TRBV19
ASRPQGLGPQH
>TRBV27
ASSHRRGEEGYT
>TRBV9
ASSVLSRTSSYNEQF
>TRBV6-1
ASSESRLGSNQPQH
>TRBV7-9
ASSLARLGQSEAF
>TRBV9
ASSVGDYHLPQGEQF
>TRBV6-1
ASSGNDGGPEAF
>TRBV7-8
ASSTRTAYSTDTQY
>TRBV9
ASSVVLAEGTQY
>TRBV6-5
ASGGTATPNYGYT